This T cell receptor beta chain comes out of a study of T cells in women clearing cervical HPV infection. The germline V gene has CDR1 LNHDA and CDR2 SQIVND (reference sequence). This CDR3 is 14 amino acids long. immunoSEQ multiplex PCR used an average of roughly 1,100 ng genomic DNA. Libraries were prepared by immunoSEQ multiplex PCR; TCRdb keeps only in-frame clonotypes and omits some of them. Its listing shows 30,000 to 45,000 clones. Of note for this clone: The read terminates 3 residues before the CDR3 end, so the remaining end is supplied by the germline J gene.

The TCR sequence derives from a woman aged 18 to 75 with a cervical HPV16 infection that either progressed to CIN3+ or cleared (not recorded which). The sequenced sample was blood buffy coat. The genes are TRBV19 and TRBJ2-3, with a tentative D call TRBD1 (6 bases). CDR3 DNA, as far as it was read: TGTGCCAGTAGTAGTAGACAGGTTGAAGAGACG. As protein: CASSSRQVEET. The full CDR3 reads CASSSRQVEETQYF.